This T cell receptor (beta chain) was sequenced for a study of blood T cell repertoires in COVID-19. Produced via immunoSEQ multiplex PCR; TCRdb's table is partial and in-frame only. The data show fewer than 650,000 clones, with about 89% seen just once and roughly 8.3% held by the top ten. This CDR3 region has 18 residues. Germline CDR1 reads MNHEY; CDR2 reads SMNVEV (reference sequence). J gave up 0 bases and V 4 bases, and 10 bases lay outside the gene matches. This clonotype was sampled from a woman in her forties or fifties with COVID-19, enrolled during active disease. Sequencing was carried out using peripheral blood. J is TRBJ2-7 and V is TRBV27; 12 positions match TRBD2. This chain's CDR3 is CASSSRLAGVESSYEQYF. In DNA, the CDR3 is TGTGCCAGCAGTTCGCGACTAGCGGGGGTAGAGAGCTCCTACGAGCAGTACTTC.